The 17 T cell receptor beta chains below all came from one sample that was sequenced in a study of T-cell reconstitution after alpha-beta-depleted transplantation in children. Unique molecular identifiers were used in preparing the TCRbeta library. Via MiXCR, TCRdb re-called the PCR reads, giving one row per CDR3 protein. The sample lists around 960,000 distinct CDR3 sequences; around 30% were seen once. The input for sequencing was PBMCs, mostly from graft donor cells, taken 360 days after TCRalphabeta/CD19-depleted stem cell transplant. These TCRs come from a boy in the first two years of life who had a stem cell transplant for SCID, so the T cells may come from the graft donor.

This chain joins TRBV9 and TRBJ2-3; a weak D match, TRBD1 (5 bases). CDR1 is SGDLS and CDR2 is YYNGEE in the germline V gene. V lost 4 bases to trimming and J lost 2 bases, with 14 bases between them. This CDR3 spans 15 amino acids. The CDR3 DNA follows: TGTGCCAGCAGCCTCAGACAGACTTACACAGATACGCAGTATTTT. It codes for CASSLRQTYTDTQYF.

The chain recombines TRBV3-1 with TRBJ2-1, with a possible D match to TRBD2 (7 bases). Trimming removed 0 bases from V and 4 bases from J, with 16 bases in between. CDR1 and CDR2 (germline): LGHDT, YNNKEL (reference sequence). The CDR3 consists of 17 residues. For the CDR3, the DNA is TGTGCCAGCAGCCAAGAGGGGGGGCGGGGGCTTTACAATGAGCAGTTCTTC. Amino acids: CASSQEGGRGLYNEQFF.

This clonotype has only a few counts. This chain joins TRBV29-1 and TRBJ2-4; 8 positions agree with TRBD2. Germline V gene lookup returns CDR1 SQVTM and CDR2 ANQGSEA. The CDR3 consists of 14 residues. V shed 4 bases and J 4 bases; nucleotides not matched to a gene: 6. Here the CDR3 reads CSVAVQRGKNIQYF. As DNA, the CDR3 is TGCAGCGTTGCGGTACAGCGGGGGAAAAACATTCAGTACTTC.

This clonotype was seen more than once but under ten times. The rearrangement links TRBV20-1 to TRBJ2-1; no reliable D call. The germline V gene encodes CDR1 DFQATT and CDR2 SNEGSKA (reference sequence). CDR3 length equals 15 residues. The V end lost 6 bases, the J end lost 2 bases, and 17 bases lay between the germline ends. The CDR3 bases are TGCAGTGCACCTCGCCCGGTGCAGGCCTACAATGAGCAGTTCTTC. Its protein is CSAPRPVQAYNEQFF.

This sequence joins TRBV12-3 or TRBV12-4 and TRBJ1-4; no definite D call. This CDR3 comprises 11 residues. V lost 5 bases and J 10 bases, leaving 8 bases between the germline ends. CDR3 bases: TGTGCCAGCAGTGCCGAGACAAAACTGTTTTTT. This encodes CASSAETKLFF.

This clonotype occurred a few times. The gene calls are TRBV12-3 or TRBV12-4 and TRBJ2-1; no clear D. The CDR3 totals 16 residues. The germline V and J ends were trimmed by 2 bases and 2 bases, with 13 bases remaining between them. The chain's CDR3 is CASSLRRSLPYNEQFF. The CDR3 nucleotides are TGTGCCAGCAGTTTACGGAGATCCCTCCCCTACAATGAGCAGTTCTTC.

V usage is TRBV5-1 and J usage is TRBJ1-1; perhaps TRBD1 as D (5 bases). Trimming shortened V by 5 bases and J by 3 bases, and 17 bases separated the two germline ends. Germline loops: CDR1 SGHRS, CDR2 YFSETQ. The CDR3 is 15 amino acids. Here the CDR3 DNA reads TGCGCCAGCAGTGGATCCGACAGAGACTACACTGAAGCTTTCTTT. Translation: CASSGSDRDYTEAFF.

The table lists this clonotype with a few counts. The chain has TRBV7-2 and TRBJ1-5; D is uncertain. The V end was cut by 5 bases, the J end by 0 bases, with 8 bases between. From germline, CDR1 is SGHTA and CDR2 FQGNSA. The CDR3 contains 14 residues. The CDR3: CASSLLNSNQPQHF. DNA of the CDR3: TGTGCCAGCAGCCTGCTGAATAGCAATCAGCCCCAGCATTTT.

The gene calls are TRBV6-2 or TRBV6-3 and TRBJ2-6; D may correspond to TRBD1 or TRBD2 (5 bases each). CDR3 length: 21 amino acids. The V end was cut by 3 bases, the J end by 0 bases, with 24 bases between. Germline loops: CDR1 MNHEY, CDR2 SVGEGT. Here the CDR3 reads CASSYWGKKGFSLSGANVLTF. CDR3 DNA: TGTGCCAGCAGTTATTGGGGGAAAAAGGGCTTCTCTCTCTCTGGGGCCAACGTCCTGACTTTC.

The V call is TRBV5-1, the J call TRBJ2-7; 8 positions agree with TRBD1. Germline V gene sequence: CDR1 SGHRS, CDR2 YFSETQ. After removal of 3 bases from V and 3 bases from J, the junction contained 8 bases not matched to a gene. CDR3 length equals 15 residues. In DNA, the CDR3 is TGCGCCAGCAGCTCTCAGGACAGGGTAGTCTACGAGCAGTACTTC. It translates to CASSSQDRVVYEQYF.

This clonotype was counted between two and nine times. This chain links TRBV5-4 with TRBJ2-1; D assignment may be TRBD1 or TRBD2 (5 bases each). The V gene's germline CDR1 is SGHNT and CDR2 YYREEE (reference sequence). The V end was cut by 2 bases, the J end by 5 bases, with 20 bases between. This CDR3 is built from 17 residues. Written as DNA, the CDR3 is TGTGCCAGCAGCTTAAGGGTCCAAAGGGACGTGAACAATGAGCAGTTCTTC. This gives the protein CASSLRVQRDVNNEQFF.

This CDR3 is CSARDRGLRTDTQYF. CDR3 nucleotides: TGCAGTGCTCGGGACAGGGGATTGAGGACAGATACGCAGTATTTT. The J gene is TRBJ2-3, the V gene TRBV20-1; 10 bases are shared with TRBD1. The CDR3 totals 15 residues. Per germline, CDR1 DFQATT and CDR2 SNEGSKA (reference sequence). The V and J ends lost 5 bases and 3 bases, in that order; junction bases with no gene match: 8.

The rearrangement links TRBV18 to TRBJ2-7; D is unclear. Between the trimmed V and J ends, which lost 3 bases and 5 bases, there was a span of 11 bases. This CDR3 has 13 residues. Per the germline V gene, CDR1 is KGHSH and CDR2 is LQKENI. Here the CDR3 DNA reads TGTGCCAGCTCACCGCACCCAGGTGACGAGCAGTACTTC. Its protein product is CASSPHPGDEQYF.

This sequence joins TRBV15 and TRBJ2-3; 7 bases align to TRBD1. Germline V gene sequence: CDR1 LNHNV, CDR2 YYDKDF (reference sequence). The trim removed 9 bases at V and 2 bases at J, leaving 5 bases unmatched. This CDR3 spans 13 amino acids. CDR3 coding DNA: TGTGCCACAAGACAGGGTAACACAGATACGCAGTATTTT. Its translation: CATRQGNTDTQYF.

This clonotype was seen only a few times. V and J are TRBV18 and TRBJ2-1; possibly TRBD2 for D (6 bases). CDR3 length: 16 residues. Germline loops: CDR1 KGHSH, CDR2 LQKENI. V dropped 2 bases and J dropped 3 bases, with 14 bases sitting between them. Written as DNA, the CDR3 is TGTGCCAGCTCACCATGGGAGGCGCCCTACTACAATGAGCAGTTCTTC. Its protein is CASSPWEAPYYNEQFF.

This clonotype has only a few counts. The rearrangement joins TRBV4-2 to TRBJ2-7, with D possibly TRBD1 on 7 matching bases. V lost 1 base and J lost 1, with 11 bases in between. In germline, CDR1 is LGHNA, CDR2 YNFKEQ. There are 15 residues in the CDR3. CDR3 nucleotide sequence: TGTGCCAGCAGCCAAGTGGCAGGGGGGTCCTACGAGCAGTACTTC. Translating it yields CASSQVAGGSYEQYF.

This rearrangement joins TRBV5-1 to TRBJ2-2; 10 bases line up with TRBD2. The CDR3 is 18 amino acids. The ends lost 3 bases at V and 5 bases at J; junction bases unmatched: 13. CDR1 and CDR2 from the germline V gene are SGHRS and YFSETQ. The CDR3, as DNA: TGCGCCAGCAGCTCCACGCCTCCTAGCGGGGGCATAACCGGGGAGCTGTTTTTT. Protein: CASSSTPPSGGITGELFF.